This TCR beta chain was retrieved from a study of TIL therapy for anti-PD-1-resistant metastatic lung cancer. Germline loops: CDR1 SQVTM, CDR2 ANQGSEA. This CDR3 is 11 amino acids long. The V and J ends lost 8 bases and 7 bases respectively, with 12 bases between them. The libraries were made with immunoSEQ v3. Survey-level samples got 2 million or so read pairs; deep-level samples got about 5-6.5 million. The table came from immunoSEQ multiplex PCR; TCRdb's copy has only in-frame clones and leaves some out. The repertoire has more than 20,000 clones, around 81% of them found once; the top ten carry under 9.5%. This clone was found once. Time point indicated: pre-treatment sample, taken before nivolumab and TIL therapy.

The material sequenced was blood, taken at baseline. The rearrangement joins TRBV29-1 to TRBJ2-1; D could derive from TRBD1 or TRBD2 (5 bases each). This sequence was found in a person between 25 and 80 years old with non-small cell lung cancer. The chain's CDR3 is CSFTRENEQFF. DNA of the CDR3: TGCAGCTTTACCAGGGAGAATGAGCAGTTCTTC.